This T cell receptor (beta chain) was found in a study of blood T cell repertoires in COVID-19. Those enrolled, adults aged roughly 18 to 95 years, came from some 25 US areas. Repertoires were generated with immunoSEQ multiplex PCR, while TCRdb's copy carries only in-frame clones and drops some. This table has around 310,000 clones, about 87% appearing once. The V gene end was trimmed by 4 bases and the J gene end by 1 base; junction bases not matched to a gene: 0. This CDR3 is 13 amino acids long. CDR1 and CDR2 (germline): SNHLY, FYNNEI. The sequence was collected from a man aged 25-45 years who had recovered from COVID-19. The chain has TRBV2 and TRBJ1-1; 7 nucleotides match TRBD1. Material: PBMCs or T cells enriched from blood (not recorded which). The CDR3 DNA reads as TGTGCCAGCAGTGGGGACAGGAACACTGAAGCTTTCTTT. This codes for CASSGDRNTEAFF.